Below, 20 T cell receptor beta chains from the same sample are listed, as sequenced in a study of blood T cell repertoires in COVID-19. Assay: immunoSEQ multiplex PCR; the TCRdb copy retains only in-frame clones and omits some. Among roughly 170,000 clones, roughly 89% were seen once, and the ten largest hold 0.85% to 0.95%. What was sequenced was peripheral blood. The receptors were gathered from a woman between 18 and 29 years old who had recovered from COVID-19.

Written as DNA, the CDR3 is TGCGCCAGCAGCCAAGATGGAGTGGGGGGCGGGGGAGGCACAGATACGCAGTATTTT. As protein: CASSQDGVGGGGGTDTQYF. The chain combines TRBV4-3 with TRBJ2-3, with D tentatively TRBD2 (7 bases). This CDR3 contains 19 residues. Germline CDR1 is LGHNA and CDR2 is YSLEER. Trimming cost V 0 bases and J 1 base, with 20 bases left between them.

V usage is TRBV5-5 and J usage is TRBJ1-5, with TRBD1 matching 9 bases. The V and J ends lost 0 bases and 6 bases, in that order; junction bases with no gene match: 1. The CDR3 has 14 residues. Germline-derived CDR1 and CDR2 are SGHKS and YYEKEE (reference sequence). This CDR3 is CASSLGGQGQPQHF. For the CDR3, the DNA is TGTGCCAGCAGCTTGGGGGGACAGGGTCAGCCCCAGCATTTT.

V usage is TRBV4-2 and J usage is TRBJ2-3; 8 bases are shared with TRBD2. In germline, CDR1 is LGHNA, CDR2 YNFKEQ. J gave up 2 bases and V 1 base, and 8 bases lay outside the gene matches. The CDR3 has 17 amino acids. CDR3 amino acids: CASSQAGTGGNTDTQYF. CDR3 DNA sequence: TGTGCCAGCAGCCAAGCTGGGACGGGGGGGAACACAGATACGCAGTATTTT.

V and J are TRBV4-3 and TRBJ1-1; D is uncertain. V was pared by 1 base and J by 2 bases, with 17 bases between. From germline, CDR1 is LGHNA and CDR2 YSLEER. This CDR3 comprises 17 residues. CDR3 bases: TGCGCCAGCAGCCAAGCCAACGGAGGCGTGGGTAACACTGAAGCTTTCTTT. It specifies CASSQANGGVGNTEAFF.

In its sample, this clone was seen a few times. The V gene is TRBV27, the J gene TRBJ1-1; a weak D match, TRBD1 (5 bases). Trimming stripped 5 bases from V and 4 bases from J, with 14 bases between. Germline V gene data show CDR1 as MNHEY and CDR2 as SMNVEV (reference sequence). This CDR3 comprises 14 residues. CDR3 DNA sequence: TGTGCCAGCAGTCCCCCTGGGGGGGTCACTGAAGCTTTCTTT. Residues: CASSPPGGVTEAFF.

The J gene is TRBJ2-5, the V gene TRBV6-5, with D possibly matching TRBD2 (5 bases). This CDR3 is built from 14 residues. V was shortened by 6 bases and J by 5 bases, with 16 bases between the two germline ends. The germline CDR1 and CDR2 sequences are MNHEY and SVGAGI. CDR3 region: CASSKVGGGETQYF. Here the CDR3 DNA reads TGTGCCAGCAGCAAAGTTGGCGGCGGGGAGACCCAGTACTTC.

The chain is built from TRBV5-6 and TRBJ1-5; no reliable D call. Germline loops: CDR1 SGHDT, CDR2 YYEEEE. V was clipped by 5 bases and J by 7 bases, with 16 bases between them. This CDR3 is built from 14 residues. The chain's CDR3 is CASSISRVRQPQHF. The CDR3 nucleotides are TGTGCCAGCAGTATATCGAGGGTAAGGCAGCCCCAGCATTTT.

The rearrangement links TRBV5-1 to TRBJ1-6, with TRBD1 matching over 7 bases. The CDR3 consists of 15 residues. After removal of 7 bases from V and 5 bases from J, the junction contained 9 bases not matched to a gene. Germline V gene lookup returns CDR1 SGHRS and CDR2 YFSETQ. This CDR3 is CASERGDSNNSPLHF. CDR3 coding DNA: TGCGCCAGCGAGAGGGGGGACAGTAATAATTCACCCCTCCACTTT.

V gene TRBV9 combines with J gene TRBJ1-5; tentative D call: TRBD1 (6 bases). This CDR3 is built from 14 residues. V dropped 4 bases and J dropped 4 bases, with 12 bases sitting between them. Germline assignment: CDR1 SGDLS and CDR2 YYNGEE. The CDR3 DNA reads TGTGCCAGCAGCACAGGACAGCAAAATCAGCCCCAGCATTTT. Translated: CASSTGQQNQPQHF.

The chain is built from TRBV4-3 and TRBJ2-2; D remains unclear. The CDR3 is 16 residues long. The ends were cut back, 0 bases at V and 1 base at J, with 9 bases in the middle. Germline V gene sequence: CDR1 LGHNA, CDR2 YSLEER. CDR3 bases: TGCGCCAGCAGCCAAGATTGGGCAGGGAACACCGGGGAGCTGTTTTTT. Residues: CASSQDWAGNTGELFF.

This clone appeared a single time. This chain links TRBV30 with TRBJ1-1; D gene ambiguous. Trimming took 5 bases from V and 2 from J, leaving 15 bases between them. Looked up from germline, CDR1 is GTSNPN and CDR2 is SVGIG (reference sequence). This CDR3 is built from 14 residues. The CDR3 protein is CAWGETSLNTEAFF. The DNA of the CDR3 is TGTGCCTGGGGAGAAACGTCACTTAACACTGAAGCTTTCTTT.

The rearrangement joins TRBV7-2 to TRBJ2-1; D is undetermined. Per germline, CDR1 SGHTA and CDR2 FQGNSA. This CDR3 has 15 amino acids. With 1 base removed from V and 0 bases from J, the gap between germline ends came to 7 bases. The CDR3: CASSLEALSYNEQFF. The CDR3 DNA follows: TGTGCCAGCAGCTTAGAAGCCCTCTCCTACAATGAGCAGTTCTTC.

The chain employs TRBV9 and TRBJ2-1; no definite D call. The CDR3 spans 15 residues. Germline lookup yields CDR1 SGDLS and CDR2 YYNGEE. Deletions cut 1 base from V and 0 bases from J, with 8 bases between. The CDR3 DNA is TGTGCCAGCAGCGTAAGTCAGGCCTCCTACAATGAGCAGTTCTTC. The encoded protein is CASSVSQASYNEQFF.

Written as DNA, the CDR3 is TGTGCCAGCAGCCACCCCAGGGGGGGCACAGATACGCAGTATTTT. Residues: CASSHPRGGTDTQYF. V and J are TRBV14 and TRBJ2-3; tentatively, D is TRBD1 (7 bases). The germline V gene encodes CDR1 SGHDN and CDR2 FVKESK. CDR3 length: 15 residues. V was clipped by 3 bases and J by 1 base, with 11 bases between them.

The J gene is TRBJ2-5, the V gene TRBV11-2; 9 nucleotides agree with TRBD2. The CDR3 spans 16 residues. Per the germline V gene, CDR1 is SGHAT and CDR2 is FQNNGV. V gave up 5 bases and J gave up 0 bases; unmatched junction bases: 7. The CDR3 bases are TGTGCCAGCAGCCCCCGGACTAGCGTATACCAAGAGACCCAGTACTTC. Translating gives CASSPRTSVYQETQYF.

V is TRBV5-1 and J is TRBJ2-7; 8 bases fit TRBD2. The ends lost 7 bases at V and 5 bases at J; junction bases unmatched: 11. Germline assignment: CDR1 SGHRS and CDR2 YFSETQ. This CDR3 spans 14 amino acids. CDR3 coding DNA: TGCGCCAGCTGGAGCGGGAGTTATTCTGACGAGCAGTACGTC. As protein: CASWSGSYSDEQYV.

This chain connects TRBV3-1 (or the pseudogene TRBV3-2) to TRBJ2-7, with D possibly TRBD1 on 6 matching bases. Germline-derived CDR1 and CDR2 are LGHDT and YNNKEL (reference sequence). With 0 bases removed from V and 3 bases from J, the gap between germline ends came to 12 bases. The length of the CDR3 is 15 residues. The CDR3 here is CASSQDKGDLYEQYF. CDR3 DNA sequence: TGTGCCAGCAGCCAAGATAAGGGGGACCTCTACGAGCAGTACTTC.

This clone was found once. The chain is built from TRBV27 and TRBJ1-2, with a tentative D call TRBD1 (5 bases). This CDR3 is 13 amino acids long. V was clipped by 7 bases and J by 0 bases, with 9 bases between them. The germline gives CDR1 MNHEY, CDR2 SMNVEV (reference sequence). The CDR3 DNA reads TGTGCCAGCACGCAAGGGGCTAACTATGGCTACACCTTC. Translation: CASTQGANYGYTF.

A single count supports this clone. The V and J genes are TRBV7-2 and TRBJ2-1; 13 bases fit TRBD2. V was clipped by 1 base and J by 7 bases; unmatched bases: 4. The germline V gene encodes CDR1 SGHTA and CDR2 FQGNSA. This CDR3 has 16 amino acids. The DNA of the CDR3 is TGTGCCAGCAGCTTAGGGAGACTAGCGGGAGGTAATGAGCAGTTCTTC. Its translation: CASSLGRLAGGNEQFF.

CDR3 DNA sequence: TGCAGCGTTGATGGGCCGGGAGAGTTGACAGATACGCAGTATTTT. Translating gives CSVDGPGELTDTQYF. This rearrangement joins TRBV29-1 to TRBJ2-3, with a weak D call TRBD2 (6 bases). This CDR3 comprises 15 residues. Germline loops: CDR1 SQVTM, CDR2 ANQGSEA. V lost 3 bases and J lost 3, with 16 bases in between.